This TCR beta chain was recovered during a study of CD8+CD57+ T cells in acquired aplastic anemia listed by TCRdb under 2018. Notes on the research overall: DNA extracted from sorted CD4+ and CD8+ cells had a mean of about 3 ug, with a range of about 0.18 to 27.4 ug. A CD8+CD57+ expansion meant a frequency higher than the mean frequency seen in healthy subjects. The paper as a whole reports these results and caveats: No significant difference in CD8+ Simpson's diversity was found between patients and healthy controls (P=0.060). Some 30 CD8+ CDR3 sequences were found to be shared between patients and controls, but these sequences appeared to be highly expressed in patients and within the immunodominant clones of the patients.

The CDR3 region is 13 residues in length, termini included. The kept DNA is CDR3 alone, 39 bases in frame from the first base. Trimming removed 1 base from V and 1 base from J, leaving 5 bases between the germline ends. CDR1 and CDR2, looked up from the germline V gene (reference sequence), are DFQATT and SNEGSKA. Profiling of TCR beta VDJ combinations and CDR3 sequences used genomic DNA as the template. An Illumina HiSeq 2000 was used for TCR repertoire sequencing. In the authors' own workflow: Repertoires were assessed using TRBV/TRBJ rearrangement plots, CDR3 size and DJ length profiles, and Simpson's diversity index. The immunodominant clone was defined as the most abundant DNA sequence in deep sequencing data. CDR3 amino acid sequences were checked for sharing across subjects and were also compared against the VDJdb database and published repertoires. TCRdb ran its own pipeline on the public reads, namely fastp trimming at Q25 and MiXCR clone calling, and kept in-frame beta chains. Rows with one shared CDR3 protein collapse into an entry with the most common genes and DNA. Here the V and J calls rest on TCRdb's processing, not on the authors' analysis. The sample yields about 160,000 distinct CDR3 sequences; 70% to 80% were counted once. The top ten constitute 40% to 55% of the sample.

Flow cytometry had shown CD8+CD57+ cell expansion in the patients selected for sequencing. All patients had severe acquired aplastic anemia diagnosed by International Study of Aplastic Anemia and Agranulocytosis and Camitta criteria. No therapy had been received by the patients at the time of blood sampling. In this study, sorted CD4+ and CD8+ T cells from the blood of healthy subjects and of severe aplastic anemia patients had their TCR repertoires deep-sequenced. Patients were enrolled in the USA under clinicaltrials.gov protocols 00001620, 01623167, 00001397, 00071045, 00081523 and 00961064. Ficoll-Paque density gradient centrifugation was used to isolate peripheral blood mononuclear cells. Before DNA was extracted, CD4+ and CD8+ T cells were sorted using either FACS or magnetic beads. Points on this clonotype: Its antigen is currently not known. A read error is likely, as this CDR3 ends without the conserved phenylalanine or tryptophan.

Recombination linked TRBV20-1 to TRBJ1-3, with the D gene uncertain. The origin of this receptor is a human donor with aplastic anemia. What was sequenced was sorted CD4+, CD8+, or CD8+CD57+ T cells (not recorded which) from PBMCs. The nucleotide sequence is given as TGCAGTGCTAGAGGAGATTCTGGAAACACCATATATGTT. This encodes CSARGDSGNTIYV.